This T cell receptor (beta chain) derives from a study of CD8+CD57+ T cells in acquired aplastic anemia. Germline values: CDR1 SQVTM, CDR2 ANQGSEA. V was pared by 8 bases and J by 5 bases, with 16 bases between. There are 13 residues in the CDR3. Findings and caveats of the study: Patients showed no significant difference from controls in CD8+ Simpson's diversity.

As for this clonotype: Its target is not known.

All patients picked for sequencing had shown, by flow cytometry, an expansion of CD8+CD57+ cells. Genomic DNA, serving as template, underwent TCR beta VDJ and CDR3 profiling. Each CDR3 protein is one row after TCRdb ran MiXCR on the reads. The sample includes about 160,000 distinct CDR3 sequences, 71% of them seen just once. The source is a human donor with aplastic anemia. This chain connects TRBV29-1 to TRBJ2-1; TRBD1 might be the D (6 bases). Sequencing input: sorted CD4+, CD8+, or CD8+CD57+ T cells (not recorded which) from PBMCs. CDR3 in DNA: TGCAGCACCTTAAGTGGGGGCAACAATGAGCAGTTCTTC. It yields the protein CSTLSGGNNEQFF.